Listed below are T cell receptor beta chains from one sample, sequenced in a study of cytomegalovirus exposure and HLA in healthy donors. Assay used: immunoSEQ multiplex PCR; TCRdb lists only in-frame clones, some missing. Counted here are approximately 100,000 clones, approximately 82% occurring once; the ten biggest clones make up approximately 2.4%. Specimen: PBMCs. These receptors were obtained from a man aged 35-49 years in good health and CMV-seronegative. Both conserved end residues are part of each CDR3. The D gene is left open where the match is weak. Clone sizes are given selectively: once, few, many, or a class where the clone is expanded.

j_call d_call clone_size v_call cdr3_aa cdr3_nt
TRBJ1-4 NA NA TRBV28 CASNTPRGATNEKLFF TGTGCCAGCAACACCCCCCGCGGGGCAACTAATGAAAAACTGTTTTTT
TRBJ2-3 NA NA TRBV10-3 CAISDLRDTQYF TGTGCCATCAGTGACCTCAGGGATACGCAGTATTTT
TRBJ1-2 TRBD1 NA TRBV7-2 CASSPRTGHDYGYTF TGTGCCAGCAGCCCCCGGACAGGACATGACTATGGCTACACCTTC
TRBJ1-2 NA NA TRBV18 CASSHDRDSTNGYTF TGTGCCAGCTCACACGACCGGGACTCTACGAATGGCTACACCTTC
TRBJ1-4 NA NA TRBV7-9 CASSLGTENEKLFF TGTGCCAGCAGCTTAGGGACAGAAAATGAAAAACTGTTTTTT
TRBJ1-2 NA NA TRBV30 CAWVGELCRGYTF TGTGCCTGGGTGGGAGAACTCTGCCGTGGCTACACCTTC
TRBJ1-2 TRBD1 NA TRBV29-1 CSASGGNYGYTF TGCAGCGCCTCAGGGGGGAACTATGGCTACACCTTC
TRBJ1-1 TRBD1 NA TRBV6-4 CASRPGQGARNTEAFF TGTGCCAGCAGACCGGGACAGGGGGCCCGGAACACTGAAGCTTTCTTT
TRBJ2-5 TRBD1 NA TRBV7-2 CASSSGTGQETQYF TGTGCCAGCAGCTCGGGGACAGGGCAAGAGACCCAGTACTTC
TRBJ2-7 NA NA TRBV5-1 CASSPGGVPPYEQYF TGCGCCAGCAGCCCCGGAGGGGTACCCCCCTACGAGCAGTACTTC
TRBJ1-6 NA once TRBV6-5 CASSYSRGQGNSPLHF TGTGCCAGCAGTTACTCGCGCGGCCAAGGAAATTCACCCCTCCACTTT
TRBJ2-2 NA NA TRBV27 CASSRSGRYTGELFF TGTGCCAGCAGCCGATCCGGGAGATACACCGGGGAGCTGTTTTTT
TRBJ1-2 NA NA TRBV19 CASSAERVTPNYGYTF TGTGCCAGTAGTGCCGAACGAGTAACTCCTAACTATGGCTACACCTTC
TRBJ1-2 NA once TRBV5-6 CASSLESAPHGYTF TGTGCCAGCAGCTTGGAGAGTGCCCCGCATGGCTACACCTTC
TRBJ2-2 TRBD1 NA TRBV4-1 CASSQDGTGNTGELFF TGCGCCAGCAGCCAAGACGGGACAGGGAACACCGGGGAGCTGTTTTTT
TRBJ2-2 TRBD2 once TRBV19 CASNPVAGTSEANTGELFF TGTGCCAGTAATCCTGTGGCCGGGACTAGCGAAGCGAACACCGGGGAGCTGTTTTTT
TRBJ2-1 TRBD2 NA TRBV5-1 CASSLGSGGSYNEQFF TGCGCCAGCAGCTTGGGTAGCGGGGGGAGTTACAATGAGCAGTTCTTC
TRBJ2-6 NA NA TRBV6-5 CASSREGVRVLTF TGTGCCAGCAGCCGAGAGGGGGTCAGAGTCCTGACTTTC
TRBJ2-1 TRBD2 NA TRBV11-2 CASSGAGVYNEQFF TGTGCCAGCAGCGGGGCGGGAGTCTACAATGAGCAGTTCTTC
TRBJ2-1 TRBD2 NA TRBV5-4 CASSPGGRGSNNEQFF TGTGCCAGCAGCCCCGGCGGGCGGGGGAGTAACAATGAGCAGTTCTTC
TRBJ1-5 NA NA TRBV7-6 CASSLDGQSQHF TGTGCCAGCAGCTTAGACGGTCAATCCCAGCATTTT
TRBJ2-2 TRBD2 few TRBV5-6 CASSLISGGTNTGELFF TGTGCCAGCAGCTTGATCAGCGGGGGGACGAACACCGGGGAGCTGTTTTTT
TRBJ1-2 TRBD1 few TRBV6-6 CAGTGGIGGYTF TGTGCCGGAACAGGGGGAATCGGCGGCTACACCTTC
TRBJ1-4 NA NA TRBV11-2 CASSFAGKGEKLFF TGTGCCAGCAGCTTTGCGGGGAAGGGTGAAAAACTGTTTTTT
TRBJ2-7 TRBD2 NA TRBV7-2 CASSLARGAHGEQYF TGTGCCAGCAGCTTAGCGCGGGGGGCGCACGGCGAGCAGTACTTC
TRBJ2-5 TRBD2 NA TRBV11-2 CASSFSSGGETQYF TGTGCCAGCAGCTTTTCTAGCGGGGGAGAGACCCAGTACTTC
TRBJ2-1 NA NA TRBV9 CASSGSYSEQFF TGTGCCAGCAGCGGGTCGTACTCTGAGCAGTTCTTC
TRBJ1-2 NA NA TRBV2 CATGDSGLNYGYTF TGTGCCACCGGGGATAGTGGTTTGAACTATGGCTACACCTTC
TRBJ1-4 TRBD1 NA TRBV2 CASSAQGVTGEKLFF TGTGCCAGCAGTGCCCAGGGGGTTACGGGTGAAAAACTGTTTTTT
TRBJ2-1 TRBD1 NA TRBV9 CASSVEGTGQFF TGTGCCAGCAGCGTAGAAGGGACAGGCCAGTTCTTC
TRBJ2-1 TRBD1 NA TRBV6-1 CASSPQGFSDNEQFF TGTGCCAGCAGTCCACAGGGGTTTAGCGACAATGAGCAGTTCTTC
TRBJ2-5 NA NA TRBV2 CASSAGEAWETQYF TGTGCCAGCAGTGCCGGCGAGGCCTGGGAGACCCAGTACTTC
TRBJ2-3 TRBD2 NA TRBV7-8 CASSSLLAGAPDTQYF TGTGCCAGCAGCTCGTTACTAGCGGGGGCCCCAGATACGCAGTATTTT
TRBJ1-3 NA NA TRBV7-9 CASSSDRGSGNTIYF TGTGCCAGCAGCTCGGACAGAGGCTCTGGAAACACCATATATTTT
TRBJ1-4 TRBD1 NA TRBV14 CASSQNRDSREKLFF TGTGCCAGCAGCCAAAACCGGGACAGCAGGGAAAAACTGTTTTTT
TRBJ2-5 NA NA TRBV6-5 CASSSPGSRGTQYF TGTGCCAGCAGTTCCCCGGGGTCGCGGGGGACCCAGTACTTC
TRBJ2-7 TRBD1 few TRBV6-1 CASSERQGAFYEQYF TGTGCCAGCAGTGAAAGACAGGGGGCGTTCTACGAGCAGTACTTC